This T cell receptor beta chain comes out of a study of blood T cell repertoires in COVID-19. Assay used: immunoSEQ multiplex PCR; TCRdb lists only in-frame clones, some missing. This sample has tens of thousands of clones, with approximately 84% found just once. Per the germline V gene, CDR1 is MNHEY and CDR2 is SVGEGT. The V end lost 2 bases, the J end lost 0 bases, and 5 bases lay between the germline ends. CDR3 size: 14 residues. Sequenced sample: peripheral blood. The receptor was isolated from a man between 65 and 79 years old with COVID-19, enrolled during active disease. The J gene is TRBJ1-3, the V gene TRBV6-2 or TRBV6-3; weak D call: TRBD1 (5 bases). CDR3 DNA sequence: TGTGCCAGCAGTTACAGGGGCTCTGGAAACACCATATATTTT. The encoded protein is CASSYRGSGNTIYF.